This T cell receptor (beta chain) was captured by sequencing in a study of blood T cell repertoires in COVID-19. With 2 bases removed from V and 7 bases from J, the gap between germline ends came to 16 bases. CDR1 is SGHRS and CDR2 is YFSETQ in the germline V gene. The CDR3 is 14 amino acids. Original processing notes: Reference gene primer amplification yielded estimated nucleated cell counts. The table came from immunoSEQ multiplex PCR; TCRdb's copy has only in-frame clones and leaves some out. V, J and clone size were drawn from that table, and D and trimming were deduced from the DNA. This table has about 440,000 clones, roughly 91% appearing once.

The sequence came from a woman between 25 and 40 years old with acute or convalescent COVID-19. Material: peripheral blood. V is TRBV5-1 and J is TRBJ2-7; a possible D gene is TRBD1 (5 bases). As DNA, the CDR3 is TGCGCCAGCAGCTTCTTCCAGGGAAGGAAAGAGCAGTACTTC. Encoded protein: CASSFFQGRKEQYF.